The rows below give T cell receptor beta chains drawn from one sample of a study of blood T cell repertoires in COVID-19. Repertoires were generated with immunoSEQ multiplex PCR, while TCRdb's copy carries only in-frame clones and drops some. The sample shows some 200,000 clones, about four fifths of them seen only once. The specimen sequenced was peripheral blood. These receptors were taken from a woman between 40 and 50 years old with acute or convalescent COVID-19. The conserved cysteine and the conserved F or W are not part of the CDR3 here. The order of the fields is V gene, J gene, CDR3 protein.

V: TRBV11-2; J: TRBJ1-4; CDR3: ASSRGGPRINEKLF
V: TRBV6-2/TRBV6-3; J: TRBJ2-2; CDR3: ASSYSPTNTGELF
V: TRBV30; J: TRBJ1-5; CDR3: AWSRQNSNQPQH
V: TRBV28; J: TRBJ1-2; CDR3: ASSLGQGTPRYGYT
V: TRBV5-4; J: TRBJ2-6; CDR3: ASSLIGGSGANVLT
V: TRBV3-1/TRBV3-2; J: TRBJ1-2; CDR3: ATGEGHGYT
V: TRBV6-1; J: TRBJ1-5; CDR3: ASSEAPGGVPQPQH
V: TRBV18; J: TRBJ1-5; CDR3: ASSPEGALNQPQH
V: TRBV7-9; J: TRBJ2-7; CDR3: ASSLISGGQGVSYEQY
V: TRBV19; J: TRBJ1-2; CDR3: ASRGQNYGYT
V: TRBV14; J: TRBJ1-2; CDR3: ASSQIATGESYT
V: TRBV7-9; J: TRBJ1-1; CDR3: ASSLVGEGGTGTF
V: TRBV27; J: TRBJ1-5; CDR3: ASTIRGGSNQPQH
V: TRBV18; J: TRBJ2-1; CDR3: ASSPTSGSNEQF